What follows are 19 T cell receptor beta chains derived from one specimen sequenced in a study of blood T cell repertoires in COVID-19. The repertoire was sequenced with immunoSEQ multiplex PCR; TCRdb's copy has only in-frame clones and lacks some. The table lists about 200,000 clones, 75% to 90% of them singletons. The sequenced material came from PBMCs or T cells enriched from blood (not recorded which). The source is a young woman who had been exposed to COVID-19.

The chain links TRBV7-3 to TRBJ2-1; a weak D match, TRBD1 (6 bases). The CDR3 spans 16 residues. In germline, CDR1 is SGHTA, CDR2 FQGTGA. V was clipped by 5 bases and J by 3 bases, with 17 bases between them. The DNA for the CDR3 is TGTGCCAGCAGCCGGAGCCCGGGACAAAACTACAATGAGCAGTTCTTC. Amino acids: CASSRSPGQNYNEQFF.

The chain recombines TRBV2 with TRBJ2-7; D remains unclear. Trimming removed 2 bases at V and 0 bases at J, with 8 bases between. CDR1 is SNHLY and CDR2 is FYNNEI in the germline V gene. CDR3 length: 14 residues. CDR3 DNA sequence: TGTGCCAGCAGTGAAAAACAGCCCTCCTACGAGCAGTACTTC. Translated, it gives CASSEKQPSYEQYF.

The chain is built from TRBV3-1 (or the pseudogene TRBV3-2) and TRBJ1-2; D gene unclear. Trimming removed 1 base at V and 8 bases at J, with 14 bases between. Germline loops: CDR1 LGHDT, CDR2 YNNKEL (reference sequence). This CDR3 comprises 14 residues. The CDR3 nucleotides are TGTGCCAGCAGCCAAGTTCTCCGTTCGGGGGGCTACACCTTC. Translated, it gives CASSQVLRSGGYTF.

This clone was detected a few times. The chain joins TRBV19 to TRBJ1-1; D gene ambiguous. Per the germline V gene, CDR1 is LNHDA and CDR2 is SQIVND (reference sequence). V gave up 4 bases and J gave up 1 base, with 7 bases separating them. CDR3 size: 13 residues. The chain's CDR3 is CASSTTTNTEAFF. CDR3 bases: TGTGCCAGTAGTACGACAACGAACACTGAAGCTTTCTTT.

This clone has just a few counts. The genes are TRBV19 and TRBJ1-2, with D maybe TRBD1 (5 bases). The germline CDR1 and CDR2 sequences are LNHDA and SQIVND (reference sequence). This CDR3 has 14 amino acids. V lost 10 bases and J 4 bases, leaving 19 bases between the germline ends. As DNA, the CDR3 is TGTGCCACGCGACAGAATCCGGTGACCTATGGCTACACCTTC. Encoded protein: CATRQNPVTYGYTF. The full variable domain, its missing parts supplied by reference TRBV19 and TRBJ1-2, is DGGITQSPKYLFRKEGQNVTLSCEQNLNHDAMYWYRQDPGQGLRLIYYSQIVNDFQKGDIAEGYSVSREKKESFPLTVTSAQKNPTAFYLCATRQNPVTYGYTFGSGTRLTVV.

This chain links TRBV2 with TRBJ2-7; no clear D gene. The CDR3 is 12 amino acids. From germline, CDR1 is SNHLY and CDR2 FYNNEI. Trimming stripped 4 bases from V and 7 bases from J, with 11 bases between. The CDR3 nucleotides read TGTGCCAGCAGTGGAGACTCTAGAGAGCAGTACTTC. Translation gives CASSGDSREQYF.

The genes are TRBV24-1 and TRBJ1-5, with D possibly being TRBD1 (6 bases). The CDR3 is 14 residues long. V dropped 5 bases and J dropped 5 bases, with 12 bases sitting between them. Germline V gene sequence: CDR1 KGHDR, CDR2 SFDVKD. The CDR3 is CATSGRGLYQPQHF. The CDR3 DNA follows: TGTGCCACCAGTGGCAGGGGTTTGTATCAGCCCCAGCATTTT.

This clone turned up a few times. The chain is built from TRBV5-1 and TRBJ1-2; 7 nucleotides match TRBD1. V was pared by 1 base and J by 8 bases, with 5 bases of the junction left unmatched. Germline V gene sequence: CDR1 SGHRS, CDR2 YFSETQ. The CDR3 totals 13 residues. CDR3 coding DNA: TGCGCCAGCAGCTTGAGGGGGCGAGAGGGCTACACCTTC. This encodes CASSLRGREGYTF.

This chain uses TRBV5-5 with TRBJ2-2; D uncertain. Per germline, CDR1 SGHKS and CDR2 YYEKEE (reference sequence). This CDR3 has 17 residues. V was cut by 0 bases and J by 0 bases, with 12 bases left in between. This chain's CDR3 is CASSLGWARTNTGELFF. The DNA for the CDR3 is TGTGCCAGCAGCTTGGGGTGGGCCAGAACGAACACCGGGGAGCTGTTTTTT.

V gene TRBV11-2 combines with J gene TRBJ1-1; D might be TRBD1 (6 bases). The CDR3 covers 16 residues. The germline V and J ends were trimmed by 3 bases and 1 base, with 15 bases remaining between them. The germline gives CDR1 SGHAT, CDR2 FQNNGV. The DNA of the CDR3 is TGTGCCAGCAGCTTCAGTACAGGGAGGGGGAACACTGAAGCTTTCTTT. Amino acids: CASSFSTGRGNTEAFF.

CDR3 loop: CASSIDRGGIYGYTF. CDR3 DNA: TGTGCCAGTAGTATAGATCGGGGGGGAATCTACGGCTACACCTTC. The V gene is TRBV19, the J gene TRBJ1-2; D may be TRBD1 (5 bases). The V end was cut by 0 bases, the J end by 8 bases, with 16 bases between. CDR1 LNHDA and CDR2 SQIVND come from the germline V gene (reference sequence). There are 15 residues in the CDR3.

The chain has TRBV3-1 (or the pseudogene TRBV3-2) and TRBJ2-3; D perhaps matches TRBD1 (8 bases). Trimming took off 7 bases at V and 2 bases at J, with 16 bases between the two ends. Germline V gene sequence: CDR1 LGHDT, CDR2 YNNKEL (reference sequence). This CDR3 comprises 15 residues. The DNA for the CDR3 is TGTGCCAGCAACAGGGGGGGGAGCTCCACAGATACGCAGTATTTT. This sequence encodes CASNRGGSSTDTQYF.

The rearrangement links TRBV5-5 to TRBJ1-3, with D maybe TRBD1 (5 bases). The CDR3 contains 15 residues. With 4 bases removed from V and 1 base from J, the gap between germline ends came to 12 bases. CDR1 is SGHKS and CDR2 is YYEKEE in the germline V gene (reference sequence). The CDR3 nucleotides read TGTGCCAGCAGCCTCTGGGCAGGGTCTGGAAACACCATATATTTT. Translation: CASSLWAGSGNTIYF.

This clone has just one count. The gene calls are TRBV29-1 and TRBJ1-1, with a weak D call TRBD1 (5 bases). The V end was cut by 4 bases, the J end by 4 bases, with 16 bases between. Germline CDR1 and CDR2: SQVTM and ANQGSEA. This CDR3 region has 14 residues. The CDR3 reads CSVVPLGGGTEAFF. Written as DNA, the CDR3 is TGCAGCGTTGTCCCGTTGGGGGGAGGCACTGAAGCTTTCTTT.

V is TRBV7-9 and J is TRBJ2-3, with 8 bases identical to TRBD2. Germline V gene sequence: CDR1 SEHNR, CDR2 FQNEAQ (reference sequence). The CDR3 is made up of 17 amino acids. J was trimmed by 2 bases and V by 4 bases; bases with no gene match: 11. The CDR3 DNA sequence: TGTGCCAGCAGCTATTCCGTGGGGCGGGGGGCCACAGATACGCAGTATTTT. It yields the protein CASSYSVGRGATDTQYF. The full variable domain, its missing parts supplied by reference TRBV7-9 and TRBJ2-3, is DTGVSQNPRHKITKRGQNVTFRCDPISEHNRLYWYRQTLGQGPEFLTYFQNEAQLEKSRLLSDRFSAERPKGSFSTLEIQRTEQGDSAMYLCASSYSVGRGATDTQYFGPGTRLTVL.

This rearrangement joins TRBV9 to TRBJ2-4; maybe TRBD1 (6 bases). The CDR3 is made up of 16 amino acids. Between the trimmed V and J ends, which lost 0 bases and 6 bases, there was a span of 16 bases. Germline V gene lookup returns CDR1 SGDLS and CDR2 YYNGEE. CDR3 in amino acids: CASSVGDRGRGNIQYF. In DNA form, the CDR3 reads TGTGCCAGCAGCGTAGGCGATCGGGGCAGGGGAAACATTCAGTACTTC.

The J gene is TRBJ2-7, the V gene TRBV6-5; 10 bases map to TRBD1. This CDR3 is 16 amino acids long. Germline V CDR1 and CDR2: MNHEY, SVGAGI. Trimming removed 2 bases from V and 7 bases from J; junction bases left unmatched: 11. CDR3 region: CASSYIPGQGFGEQYF. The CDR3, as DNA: TGTGCCAGCAGTTACATTCCGGGACAGGGGTTCGGGGAGCAGTACTTC.

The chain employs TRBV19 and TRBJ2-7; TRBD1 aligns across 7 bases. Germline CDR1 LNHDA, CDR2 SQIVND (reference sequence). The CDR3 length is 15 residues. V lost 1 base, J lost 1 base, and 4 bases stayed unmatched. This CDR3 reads CASSIGQGRSYEQYF. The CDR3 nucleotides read TGTGCCAGTAGTATAGGACAGGGTCGGTCCTACGAGCAGTACTTC.

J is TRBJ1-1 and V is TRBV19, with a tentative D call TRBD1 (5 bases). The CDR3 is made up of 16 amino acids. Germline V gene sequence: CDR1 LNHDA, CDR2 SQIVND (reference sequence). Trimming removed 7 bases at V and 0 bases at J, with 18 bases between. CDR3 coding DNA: TGTGCCAGTACACTTAACCGCCGGGGGATGAACACTGAAGCTTTCTTT. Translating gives CASTLNRRGMNTEAFF.